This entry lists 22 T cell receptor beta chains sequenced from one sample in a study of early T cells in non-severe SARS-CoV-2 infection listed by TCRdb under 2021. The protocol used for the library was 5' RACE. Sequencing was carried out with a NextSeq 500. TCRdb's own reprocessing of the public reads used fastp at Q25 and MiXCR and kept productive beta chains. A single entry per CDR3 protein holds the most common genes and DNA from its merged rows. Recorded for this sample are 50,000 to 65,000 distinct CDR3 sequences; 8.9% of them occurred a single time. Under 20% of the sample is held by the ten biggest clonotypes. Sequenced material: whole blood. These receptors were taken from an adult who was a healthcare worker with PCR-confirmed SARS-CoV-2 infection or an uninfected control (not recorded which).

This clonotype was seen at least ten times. CDR3 protein: CASRLDRLNTEAFF. In nucleotides, the CDR3 is TGTGCCAGCAGACTCGACAGACTGAACACTGAAGCTTTCTTT. This rearrangement joins TRBV27 to TRBJ1-1, with D perhaps matching TRBD1 (5 bases). This CDR3 is 14 amino acids long. Germline assignment: CDR1 MNHEY and CDR2 SMNVEV (reference sequence). With 6 bases removed from V and 0 bases from J, the gap between germline ends came to 11 bases.

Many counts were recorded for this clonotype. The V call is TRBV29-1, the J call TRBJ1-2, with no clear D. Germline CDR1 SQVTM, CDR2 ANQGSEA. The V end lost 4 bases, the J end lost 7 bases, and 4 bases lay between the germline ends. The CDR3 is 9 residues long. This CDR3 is CSVVAGYTF. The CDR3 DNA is TGCAGCGTTGTCGCTGGCTACACCTTC.

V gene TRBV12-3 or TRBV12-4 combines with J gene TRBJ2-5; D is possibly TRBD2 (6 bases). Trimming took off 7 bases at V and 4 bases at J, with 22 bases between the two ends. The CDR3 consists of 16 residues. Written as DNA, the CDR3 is TGTGCCAGCACTCAAACGAGGGCTAGCGTTAGAGAGACCCAGTACTTC. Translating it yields CASTQTRASVRETQYF.

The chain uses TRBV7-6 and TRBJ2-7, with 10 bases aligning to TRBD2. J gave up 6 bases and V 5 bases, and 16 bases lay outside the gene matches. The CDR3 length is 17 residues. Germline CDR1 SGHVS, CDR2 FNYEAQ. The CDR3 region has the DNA TGTGCCAGCAGCCCCTTAGGACTAGCGGAGGGAGGGCGCGAGCAGTACTTC. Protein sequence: CASSPLGLAEGGREQYF.

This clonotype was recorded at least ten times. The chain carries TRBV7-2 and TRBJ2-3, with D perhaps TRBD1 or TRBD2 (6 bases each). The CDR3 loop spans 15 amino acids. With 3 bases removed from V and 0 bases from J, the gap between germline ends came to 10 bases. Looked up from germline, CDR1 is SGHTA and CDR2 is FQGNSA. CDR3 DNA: TGTGCCAGCAGCTTTGGGGGGCACAGCACAGATACGCAGTATTTT. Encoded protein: CASSFGGHSTDTQYF.

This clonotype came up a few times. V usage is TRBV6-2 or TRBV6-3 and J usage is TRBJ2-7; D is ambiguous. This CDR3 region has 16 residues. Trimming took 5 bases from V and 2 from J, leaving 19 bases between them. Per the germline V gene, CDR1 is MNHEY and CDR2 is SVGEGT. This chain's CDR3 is CASSKDDISPAYEQYF. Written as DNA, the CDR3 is TGTGCCAGCAGTAAAGATGACATTTCGCCAGCCTACGAGCAGTACTTC.

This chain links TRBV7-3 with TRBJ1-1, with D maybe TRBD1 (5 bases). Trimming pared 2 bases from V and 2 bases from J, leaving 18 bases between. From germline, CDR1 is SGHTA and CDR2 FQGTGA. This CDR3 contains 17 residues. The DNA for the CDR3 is TGTGCCAGCAGCTTATTTTCGGCTATCGGGGCCAACACTGAAGCTTTCTTT. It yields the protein CASSLFSAIGANTEAFF.

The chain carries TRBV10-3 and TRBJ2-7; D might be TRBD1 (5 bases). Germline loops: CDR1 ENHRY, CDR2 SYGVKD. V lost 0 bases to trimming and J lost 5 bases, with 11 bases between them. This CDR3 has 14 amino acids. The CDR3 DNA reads TGTGCCATCAGTGAGTCAGGGGCTCGCGACGAGCAGTACTTC. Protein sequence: CAISESGARDEQYF.

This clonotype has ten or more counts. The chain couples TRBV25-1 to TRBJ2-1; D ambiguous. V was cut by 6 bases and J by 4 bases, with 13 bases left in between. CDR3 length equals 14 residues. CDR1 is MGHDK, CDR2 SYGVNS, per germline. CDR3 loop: CASSNRPPYNEQFF. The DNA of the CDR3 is TGTGCCAGCAGCAATCGACCCCCATACAATGAGCAGTTCTTC.

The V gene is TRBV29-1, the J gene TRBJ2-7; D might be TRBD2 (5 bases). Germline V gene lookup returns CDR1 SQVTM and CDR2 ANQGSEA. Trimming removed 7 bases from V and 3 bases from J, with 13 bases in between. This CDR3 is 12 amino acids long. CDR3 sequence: CSAGNGIYEQYF. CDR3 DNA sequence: TGCAGCGCCGGGAACGGTATCTACGAGCAGTACTTC.

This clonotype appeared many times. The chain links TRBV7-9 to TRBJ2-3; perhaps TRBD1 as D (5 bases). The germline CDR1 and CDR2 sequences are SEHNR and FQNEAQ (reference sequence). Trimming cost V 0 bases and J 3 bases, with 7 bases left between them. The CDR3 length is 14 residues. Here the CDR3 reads CASSLAGATDTQYF. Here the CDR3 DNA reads TGTGCCAGCAGCTTAGCTGGGGCGACAGATACGCAGTATTTT.

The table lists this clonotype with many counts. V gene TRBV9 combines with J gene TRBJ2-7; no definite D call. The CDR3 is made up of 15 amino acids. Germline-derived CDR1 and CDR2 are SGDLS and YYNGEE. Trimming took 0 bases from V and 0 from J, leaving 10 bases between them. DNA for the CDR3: TGTGCCAGCAGCGTAGGACCCGGGCCCTCCTACGAGCAGTACTTC. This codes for CASSVGPGPSYEQYF.

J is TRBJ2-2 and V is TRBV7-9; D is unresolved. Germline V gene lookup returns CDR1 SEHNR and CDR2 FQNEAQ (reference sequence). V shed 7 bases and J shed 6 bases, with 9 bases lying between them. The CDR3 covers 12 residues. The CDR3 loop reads CASNPLAGELFF. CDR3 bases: TGTGCCAGCAACCCGCTGGCCGGGGAGCTGTTTTTT. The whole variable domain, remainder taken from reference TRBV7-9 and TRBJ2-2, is DTGVSQNPRHKITKRGQNVTFRCDPISEHNRLYWYRQTLGQGPEFLTYFQNEAQLEKSRLLSDRFSAERPKGSFSTLEIQRTEQGDSAMYLCASNPLAGELFFGEGSRLTVL.

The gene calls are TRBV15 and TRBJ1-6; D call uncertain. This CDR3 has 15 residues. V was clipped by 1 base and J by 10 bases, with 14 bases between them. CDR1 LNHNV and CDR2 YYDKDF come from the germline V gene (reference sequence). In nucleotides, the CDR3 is TGTGCCACCAGCAGAGCAGAGAGGGCCCAGTCACCCCTCCACTTT. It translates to CATSRAERAQSPLHF.

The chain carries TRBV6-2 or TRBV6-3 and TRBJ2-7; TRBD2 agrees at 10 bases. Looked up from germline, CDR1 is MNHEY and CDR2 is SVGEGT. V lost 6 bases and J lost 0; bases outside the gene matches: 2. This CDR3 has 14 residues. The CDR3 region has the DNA TGTGCCAGCAGACCTAGCGGGGGCTCCTACGAGCAGTACTTC. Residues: CASRPSGGSYEQYF.

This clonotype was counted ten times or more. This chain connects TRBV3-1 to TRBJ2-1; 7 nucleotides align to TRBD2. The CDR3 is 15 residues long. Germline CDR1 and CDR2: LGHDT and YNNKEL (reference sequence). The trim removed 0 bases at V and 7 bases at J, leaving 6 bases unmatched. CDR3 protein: CASSQEPGLRNEQFF. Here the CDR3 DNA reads TGTGCCAGCAGCCAAGAACCGGGACTACGGAATGAGCAGTTCTTC.

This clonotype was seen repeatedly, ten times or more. The CDR3 spells CASSLETSGREQYF. The CDR3 DNA follows: TGTGCCAGCAGCTTAGAAACTAGCGGGAGGGAGCAGTACTTC. The gene calls are TRBV7-2 and TRBJ2-7, with 12 bases lining up with TRBD2. The CDR3 runs 14 residues. Germline assignment: CDR1 SGHTA and CDR2 FQGNSA. J gave up 7 bases and V 1 base, and 2 bases lay outside the gene matches.

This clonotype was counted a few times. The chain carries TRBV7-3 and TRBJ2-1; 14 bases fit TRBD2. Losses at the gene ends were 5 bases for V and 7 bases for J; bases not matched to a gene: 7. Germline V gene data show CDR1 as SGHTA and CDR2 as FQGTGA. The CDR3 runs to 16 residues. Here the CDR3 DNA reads TGTGCCAGCAGCCTCCTAGGGACTAGCGGGAGTAATGAGCAGTTCTTC. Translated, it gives CASSLLGTSGSNEQFF.

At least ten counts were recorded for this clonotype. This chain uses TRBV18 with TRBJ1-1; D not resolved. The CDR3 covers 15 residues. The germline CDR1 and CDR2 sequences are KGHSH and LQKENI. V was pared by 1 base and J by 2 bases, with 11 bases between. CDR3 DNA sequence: TGTGCCAGCTCACCACGCCAGAAGGGTAACACTGAAGCTTTCTTT. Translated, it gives CASSPRQKGNTEAFF.

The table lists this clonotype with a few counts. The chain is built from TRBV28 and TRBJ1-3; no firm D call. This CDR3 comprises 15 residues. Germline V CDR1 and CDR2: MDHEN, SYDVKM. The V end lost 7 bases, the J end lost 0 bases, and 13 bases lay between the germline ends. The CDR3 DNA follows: TGTGCCAGCACCCTACAAGGGAGCTCTGGAAACACCATATATTTT. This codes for CASTLQGSSGNTIYF.

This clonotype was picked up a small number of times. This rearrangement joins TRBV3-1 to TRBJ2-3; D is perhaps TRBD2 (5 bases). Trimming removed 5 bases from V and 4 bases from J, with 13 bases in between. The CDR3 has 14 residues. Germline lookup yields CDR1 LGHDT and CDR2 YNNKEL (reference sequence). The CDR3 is CASSILGAADTQYF. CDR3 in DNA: TGTGCCAGCAGCATCCTTGGAGCGGCAGATACGCAGTATTTT.

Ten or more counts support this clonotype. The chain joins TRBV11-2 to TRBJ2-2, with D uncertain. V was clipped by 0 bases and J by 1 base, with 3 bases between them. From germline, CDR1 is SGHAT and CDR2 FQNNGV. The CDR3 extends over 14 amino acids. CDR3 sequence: CASSLDRNTGELFF. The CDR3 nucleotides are TGTGCCAGCAGCTTAGACAGGAACACCGGGGAGCTGTTTTTT.